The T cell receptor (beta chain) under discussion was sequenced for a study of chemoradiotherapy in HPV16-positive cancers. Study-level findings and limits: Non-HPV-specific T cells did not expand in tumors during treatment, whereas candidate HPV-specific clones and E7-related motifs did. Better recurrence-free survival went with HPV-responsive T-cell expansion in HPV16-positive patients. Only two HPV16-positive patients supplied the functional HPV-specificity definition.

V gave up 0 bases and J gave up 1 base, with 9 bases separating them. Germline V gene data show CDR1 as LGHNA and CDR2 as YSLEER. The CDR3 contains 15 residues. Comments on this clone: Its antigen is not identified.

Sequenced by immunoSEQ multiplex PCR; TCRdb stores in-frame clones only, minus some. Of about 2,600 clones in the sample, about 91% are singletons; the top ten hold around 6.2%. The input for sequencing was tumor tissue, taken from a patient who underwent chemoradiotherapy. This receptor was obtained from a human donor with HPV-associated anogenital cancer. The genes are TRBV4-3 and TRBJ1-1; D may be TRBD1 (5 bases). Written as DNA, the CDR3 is TGCGCCAGCAGCCAAGACCAGGGACCGAACACTGAAGCTTTCTTT. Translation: CASSQDQGPNTEAFF.